The 23 T cell receptor beta chains below come from one sample, sequenced in a study of PD-1 blockade in classical Hodgkin lymphoma. Autologous stem cell transplantation was followed by relapse in every patient, and brentuximab vedotin exposure varied. Sequencing was performed with immunoSEQ multiplex PCR; in TCRdb, only in-frame clones are kept and a portion is missing. The sample has some 22,000 clones, over 70% seen once; the top ten hold about 18%. The sample was peripheral blood mononuclear cells (PBMCs), taken before the second cycle of nivolumab. These receptors all stem from a human donor with classical Hodgkin lymphoma.

The chain has TRBV5-4 and TRBJ2-7; D unclear. V was pared by 2 bases and J by 3 bases, with 9 bases between. CDR3 length equals 13 residues. The germline V gene has CDR1 SGHNT and CDR2 YYREEE (reference sequence). The CDR3 DNA sequence: TGTGCCAGCAGCTTTGGGCTAATCTACGAGCAGTACTTC. Translated, it gives CASSFGLIYEQYF. The full variable domain, with the rest looked up from reference TRBV5-4 and TRBJ2-7, is ETGVTQSPTHLIKTRGQQVTLRCSSQSGHNTVSWYQQALGQGPQFIFQYYREEENGRGNFPPRFSGLQFPNYSSELNVNALELDDSALYLCASSFGLIYEQYFGPGTRLTVT.

V usage is TRBV19 and J usage is TRBJ2-1, with D perhaps being TRBD1 or TRBD2 (5 bases each). The CDR3 length is 15 residues. In germline, CDR1 is LNHDA, CDR2 SQIVND (reference sequence). Trimming cost V 1 base and J 4 bases, with 11 bases left between them. The CDR3 spells CASSIAGHNYNEQFF. The CDR3 bases are TGTGCCAGTAGTATAGCGGGGCACAATTACAATGAGCAGTTCTTC.

This rearrangement joins TRBV18 to TRBJ2-3; TRBD1 matches 7 bases. This CDR3 comprises 15 residues. Trimming removed 1 base from V and 1 base from J; junction bases left unmatched: 2. The germline V gene has CDR1 KGHSH and CDR2 LQKENI. The CDR3 loop is CASSPLQGGTDTQYF. The CDR3 DNA is TGTGCCAGCTCACCACTCCAGGGGGGCACAGATACGCAGTATTTT.

This sequence joins TRBV19 and TRBJ2-5; the D is unclear. Germline V gene sequence: CDR1 LNHDA, CDR2 SQIVND (reference sequence). CDR3 length: 13 residues. The V gene lost 6 bases and the J gene lost 4 bases, with 12 bases spanning the gap. CDR3 DNA sequence: TGTGCCAGTAGCGGACGAGTGGGAGAGACCCAGTACTTC. It codes for CASSGRVGETQYF.

In DNA, the CDR3 is TGTGCCAGCAGTTACTCTGGGGGGCCCCAGCATTTT. Translating it yields CASSYSGGPQHF. V gene TRBV6-5 combines with J gene TRBJ1-5, with D possibly being TRBD1 (5 bases). The CDR3 consists of 12 residues. Germline assignment: CDR1 MNHEY and CDR2 SVGAGI. V lost 0 bases, J lost 9 bases, and 6 bases lay in between.

The rearrangement links TRBV7-9 to TRBJ1-4; possible D gene TRBD1, 6 bases. In germline, CDR1 is SEHNR, CDR2 FQNEAQ (reference sequence). The CDR3 extends over 14 amino acids. V lost 7 bases and J lost 8, with 17 bases in between. The CDR3 DNA reads TGTGCCAGCAACTCACAGGGCTCGTGGGAAAAACTGTTTTTT. This encodes CASNSQGSWEKLFF.

V gene TRBV28 combines with J gene TRBJ2-3, with D perhaps matching TRBD2 (5 bases). Germline lookup yields CDR1 MDHEN and CDR2 SYDVKM. Trimming took 2 bases from V and 11 from J, leaving 8 bases between them. This CDR3 is 11 amino acids long. CDR3 region: CASSLVGRQYF. DNA of the CDR3: TGTGCCAGCAGTTTAGTGGGGAGGCAGTATTTT. Filled out from reference TRBV28 and TRBJ2-3, the complete variable domain reads DVKVTQSSRYLVKRTGEKVFLECVQDMDHENMFWYRQDPGLGLRLIYFSYDVKMKEKGDIPEGYSVSREKKERFSLILESASTNQTSMYLCASSLVGRQYFGPGTRLTVL.

In regard to this clone: Sequence at one end of the junction differs from germline and may be a read error. The chain links TRBV30 to TRBJ1-1; D remains ambiguous. Germline V gene data show CDR1 as GTSNPN and CDR2 as SVGIG (reference sequence). This CDR3 is 13 amino acids long. CDR3 in amino acids: CAWRGRRNTKAFF. The CDR3 region has the DNA TGTGCCTGGAGAGGTCGACGGAACACTAAAGCTTTCTTT.

The rearrangement uses TRBV28 and TRBJ1-3, with TRBD1 matching 7 bases. The J segment lost 0 bases and the V segment lost 10 bases, leaving 3 bases of the junction unmatched. Germline values: CDR1 MDHEN, CDR2 SYDVKM. This CDR3 has 13 residues. For the CDR3, the DNA is TGTGCCACCAGACAGGGCTCTGGAAACACCATATATTTT. Translated: CATRQGSGNTIYF.

The rearrangement links TRBV5-6 to TRBJ2-7; 9 bases match TRBD2. V trimming: 1 base; J trimming: 1 base; junction bases outside the gene matches: 6. The germline V gene has CDR1 SGHDT and CDR2 YYEEEE. The CDR3 length is 16 residues. For the CDR3, the DNA is TGTGCCAGCAGCTTGTTATGGCTAGCGGGATCCTACGAGCAGTACTTC. Its translation: CASSLLWLAGSYEQYF.

The chain has TRBV15 and TRBJ2-1; tentatively, D is TRBD2 (6 bases). V was shortened by 0 bases and J by 8 bases, with 11 bases between the two germline ends. The CDR3 runs to 14 residues. CDR1 LNHNV and CDR2 YYDKDF come from the germline V gene (reference sequence). The CDR3 coding sequence is TGTGCCACCAGCAGAGATGTTAGCGGCCATGAGCAGTTCTTC. This gives the protein CATSRDVSGHEQFF.

The chain employs TRBV19 and TRBJ2-3; D remains ambiguous. Trimming took 3 bases from V and 3 from J, leaving 7 bases between them. CDR3 length: 13 amino acids. Germline CDR1 is LNHDA and CDR2 is SQIVND (reference sequence). The CDR3 DNA sequence: TGTGCCAGTAGTATCTCCGGGACAGATACGCAGTATTTT. It encodes CASSISGTDTQYF.

V and J are TRBV19 and TRBJ2-2, with D perhaps TRBD1 (5 bases). V lost 4 bases to trimming and J lost 5 bases, with 8 bases between them. CDR3 length equals 13 residues. CDR1 LNHDA and CDR2 SQIVND come from the germline V gene (reference sequence). DNA for the CDR3: TGTGCCAGTAGTACGCAGGGTACCGGGGAGCTGTTTTTT. Residues: CASSTQGTGELFF.

J is TRBJ2-5 and V is TRBV7-6; tentatively, D is TRBD2 (6 bases). This CDR3 has 15 residues. V lost 0 bases to trimming and J lost 2 bases, with 10 bases between them. The germline V gene has CDR1 SGHVS and CDR2 FNYEAQ. The CDR3 is CASSLAGGLQETQYF. The CDR3 bases are TGTGCCAGCAGCTTAGCCGGAGGACTACAAGAGACCCAGTACTTC. The full variable domain, its missing parts supplied by reference TRBV7-6 and TRBJ2-5, is GAGVSQSPRYKVTKRGQDVALRCDPISGHVSLYWYRQALGQGPEFLTYFNYEAQQDKSGLPNDRFSAERPEGSISTLTIQRTEQRDSAMYRCASSLAGGLQETQYFGPGTRLLVL.

This clone was found a few times. The chain has TRBV30 and TRBJ1-3; D is possibly TRBD1 (5 bases). The germline gives CDR1 GTSNPN, CDR2 SVGIG (reference sequence). CDR3 length equals 14 residues. The V and J ends lost 5 bases and 0 bases respectively, with 11 bases between them. The CDR3 sequence is CAWEQGFSGNTIYF. CDR3 nucleotides: TGTGCCTGGGAGCAGGGTTTCTCTGGAAACACCATATATTTT.

This sequence joins TRBV6-6 and TRBJ2-5; the match to TRBD1 covers 10 bases. The trim removed 5 bases at V and 5 bases at J, leaving 5 bases unmatched. CDR1 and CDR2 from the germline V gene are MNHNY and SVGAGI (reference sequence). This CDR3 spans 14 amino acids. The CDR3 here is CASSGTGAPETQYF. The CDR3, as DNA: TGTGCCAGCAGTGGGACAGGGGCCCCGGAGACCCAGTACTTC.

The rearrangement uses TRBV6-6 and TRBJ2-1, with TRBD2 matching over 7 bases. Losses at the gene ends were 8 bases for V and 7 bases for J; bases not matched to a gene: 17. Germline V gene lookup returns CDR1 MNHNY and CDR2 SVGAGI (reference sequence). This CDR3 region has 16 residues. CDR3 protein: CASATQLAKGLNEQFF. CDR3 in DNA: TGTGCCAGCGCAACCCAATTAGCAAAGGGACTAAATGAGCAGTTCTTC.

This clone was observed once. The CDR3 is CASSLPGLAGSTDTQYF. CDR3 sequence (DNA): TGTGCCAGCAGTCTCCCGGGACTAGCGGGGAGCACAGATACGCAGTATTTT. V gene TRBV28 combines with J gene TRBJ2-3; 13 bases are a match to TRBD2. The CDR3 totals 17 residues. V dropped 5 bases and J dropped 0; count of bases not matched to a gene: 5. Germline V gene lookup returns CDR1 MDHEN and CDR2 SYDVKM.

A single count supports this clone. The rearrangement joins TRBV30 to TRBJ1-2; D ambiguous. Per germline, CDR1 GTSNPN and CDR2 SVGIG (reference sequence). Trimming took off 0 bases at V and 6 bases at J, with 11 bases between the two ends. CDR3 size: 13 residues. The CDR3 loop is CAWSVREGNGYTF. CDR3 nucleotides: TGTGCCTGGAGTGTGAGGGAGGGAAATGGCTACACCTTC.

This clone was counted between two and nine times. The chain combines TRBV7-9 with TRBJ2-1, with D possibly being TRBD1 (6 bases). Germline V lookup: CDR1 SEHNR, CDR2 FQNEAQ (reference sequence). V was shortened by 5 bases and J by 13 bases, with 12 bases between the two germline ends. The CDR3 sequence is 11 residues long. The CDR3: CASSPGQSQFF. The CDR3 DNA sequence: TGTGCCAGCAGCCCTGGACAGAGCCAGTTCTTC.

CDR3 coding DNA: TGTGCCAGCGGACGGACCGGGGAGCTGTTTTTT. It yields the protein CASGRTGELFF. The V gene is TRBV6-1, the J gene TRBJ2-2; unclear D gene. Germline lookup yields CDR1 MNHNS and CDR2 SASEGT. The CDR3 consists of 11 residues. Trimming pared 8 bases from V and 5 bases from J, leaving 6 bases between.

The V call is TRBV27, the J call TRBJ2-7, with 12 bases fitting TRBD2. CDR1 and CDR2 from the germline V gene are MNHEY and SMNVEV (reference sequence). Losses at the gene ends were 5 bases for V and 2 bases for J; bases not matched to a gene: 16. CDR3 length: 19 residues. The CDR3 spells CASSIRQGLGLAGTYEQYF. CDR3 bases: TGTGCCAGCAGTATCAGACAGGGCCTAGGACTAGCGGGAACCTACGAGCAGTACTTC.

This sequence joins TRBV5-1 and TRBJ2-5; no clear D gene. CDR3 length: 12 amino acids. The germline V and J ends were trimmed by 5 bases and 0 bases, with 5 bases remaining between them. Germline-derived CDR1 and CDR2 are SGHRS and YFSETQ. The CDR3 region has the DNA TGCGCCAGCAGGGCATACCAAGAGACCCAGTACTTC. Its protein product is CASRAYQETQYF. The full variable domain, with the rest looked up from reference TRBV5-1 and TRBJ2-5, is KAGVTQTPRYLIKTRGQQVTLSCSPISGHRSVSWYQQTPGQGLQFLFEYFSETQRNKGNFPGRFSGRQFSNSRSEMNVSTLELGDSALYLCASRAYQETQYFGPGTRLLVL.